The present T cell receptor (beta chain) was sequenced within a study of CD8 T cell repertoires and HIV-1 epitope variants. TCRdb keeps only in-frame clones here, not all; method: immunoSEQ multiplex PCR. Of under 7,000 clones listed, about 60% were seen once; the top ten hold 42%. As for this clone: Its antigen remains unknown.

There are 16 residues in the CDR3. With 1 base removed from V and 5 bases from J, the gap between germline ends came to 15 bases. The germline gives CDR1 SGHAT, CDR2 FQDESV (reference sequence). The specimen sequenced was cultured CD8+ T cells derived from PBMCs. This receptor was taken from a male donor with HIV. The chain combines TRBV11-1 with TRBJ2-1; no firm D call. CDR3 bases: TGTGCCAGCAGCTTAGGTTCTAGTCTCCCAAACAATGAGCAGTTCTTC. This gives the protein CASSLGSSLPNNEQFF.